The 6 T cell receptor beta chains below were found in one sample sequenced in a study of PD-1 blockade in classical Hodgkin lymphoma. Each patient experienced a relapse that followed autologous stem cell transplantation, and brentuximab vedotin exposure varied. Sequencing was performed with immunoSEQ multiplex PCR; in TCRdb, only in-frame clones are kept and a portion is missing. This sample yields tens of thousands of clones, of which around 70% are seen a single time; under 3.5% belongs to the top ten. Sequenced material: peripheral blood mononuclear cells (PBMCs), taken before the second cycle of nivolumab. The receptors shown here come from a human donor with classical Hodgkin lymphoma.

The rearrangement links TRBV7-2 to TRBJ1-1, with D uncertain. The V end was cut by 3 bases, the J end by 5 bases, with 7 bases between. CDR3 length equals 12 residues. Germline assignment: CDR1 SGHTA and CDR2 FQGNSA. CDR3 DNA sequence: TGTGCCAGCAGCTTGCCACATACTGAAGCTTTCTTT. Protein: CASSLPHTEAFF.

The chain couples TRBV21-1 to TRBJ2-1. TRBV21-1 is a listed pseudogene. The CDR3 runs to 12 residues. The CDR3 nucleotides read TGTGCCAGCAGCAAATCAAGCAATGAGCAGTTCTTC. This encodes CASSKSSNEQFF.

This sequence joins TRBV11-2 and TRBJ2-5; 10 positions match TRBD2. CDR3 size: 17 residues. CDR1 is SGHAT, CDR2 FQNNGV, per germline. Trimming removed 3 bases from V and 0 bases from J; junction bases left unmatched: 7. The CDR3 sequence is CASSLGLARGDQETQYF. The CDR3 region has the DNA TGTGCCAGCAGCTTGGGACTAGCGCGGGGAGACCAAGAGACCCAGTACTTC.

This clone was counted a single time. The genes are TRBV5-6 and TRBJ2-1; 7 positions agree with TRBD1. V was pared by 4 bases and J by 1 base, with 5 bases of the junction left unmatched. CDR1 and CDR2 (germline): SGHDT, YYEEEE. The CDR3 consists of 15 residues. The CDR3 loop reads CASSQDRVSYNEQFF. CDR3 in DNA: TGTGCCAGCAGCCAAGACAGGGTTTCCTACAATGAGCAGTTCTTC.

CDR3 DNA sequence: TGTGCCAGTAGTATGGGTCCGAGGCTGGATACGCAGTATTTT. This translates into CASSMGPRLDTQYF. The rearrangement uses TRBV19 and TRBJ2-3; D unresolved. The CDR3 is made up of 14 amino acids. With 3 bases removed from V and 6 bases from J, the gap between germline ends came to 13 bases. Germline CDR1 reads LNHDA; CDR2 reads SQIVND (reference sequence).

This rearrangement joins TRBV28 to TRBJ2-7, with 10 positions matching TRBD1. CDR1 MDHEN and CDR2 SYDVKM come from the germline V gene. V lost 5 bases to trimming and J lost 7 bases; unmatched junction nucleotides: 11. This CDR3 contains 15 residues. CDR3 sequence (DNA): TGTGCCAGCAGTGTTACCGGGACAGGGGTTGAGGAGCAGTACTTC. Translating gives CASSVTGTGVEEQYF.